Detailed here is one TCR beta chain. What it binds is unknown. This sample stems from a study of response to subunit inactivated influenza vaccine. General study points: Seasonal influenza vaccination, on each occasion, was suggested by the authors to recruit few new T cells.

TCRdb called the RT-PCR reads again in MiXCR, with one record for every CDR3 protein. The sample lists about 520,000 distinct CDR3 sequences, roughly 7.9% occurring once. V was clipped by 1 base and J by 5 bases; unmatched bases: 8. The CDR3 totals 16 residues. From germline, CDR1 is DFQATT and CDR2 SNEGSKA (reference sequence). The material was PBMCs from blood, obtained around 25 months after vaccination. The chain joins TRBV20-1 to TRBJ2-3, with 11 nucleotides matching TRBD2. The sequence came from a man aged 45 to 75 who received an inactivated influenza vaccine. The CDR3 region is CSARGPSGRSGDTQYF. CDR3 nucleotides: TGCAGTGCTAGAGGCCCTAGCGGGAGGTCAGGAGATACGCAGTATTTT.